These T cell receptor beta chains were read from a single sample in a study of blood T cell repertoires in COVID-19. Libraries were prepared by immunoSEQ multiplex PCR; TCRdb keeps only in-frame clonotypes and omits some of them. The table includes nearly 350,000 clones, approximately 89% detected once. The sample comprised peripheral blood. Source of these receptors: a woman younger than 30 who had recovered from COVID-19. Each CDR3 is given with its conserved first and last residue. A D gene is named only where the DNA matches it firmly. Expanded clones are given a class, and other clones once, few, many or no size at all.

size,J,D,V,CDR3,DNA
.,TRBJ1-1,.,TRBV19,CASSRTLANTEAFF,TGTGCCAGTAGTCGTACATTGGCCAACACTGAAGCTTTCTTT
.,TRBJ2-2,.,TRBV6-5,CASSYDRPVAGELFF,TGTGCCAGCAGTTACGACAGGCCGGTTGCCGGGGAGCTGTTTTTT
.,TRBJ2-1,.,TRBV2,CASSELAYQFF,TGTGCCAGCAGCGAACTAGCCTACCAGTTCTTC
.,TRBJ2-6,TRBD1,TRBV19,CASGDSPSGANVLTF,TGTGCCAGCGGGGACAGCCCCTCTGGGGCCAACGTCCTGACTTTC
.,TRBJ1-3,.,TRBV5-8,CASSLGPVSGNTIYF,TGTGCCAGCAGCTTGGGTCCGGTTTCTGGAAACACCATATATTTT
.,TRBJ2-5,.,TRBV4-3,CASSLHAGWEETQYF,TGCGCCAGCAGCCTACATGCTGGCTGGGAGGAGACCCAGTACTTC
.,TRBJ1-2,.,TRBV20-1,CSASYSNYGYTF,TGCAGTGCTAGTTACTCCAACTATGGCTACACCTTC
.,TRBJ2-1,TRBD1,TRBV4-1,CASSHGQGAVEQFF,TGCGCCAGCAGCCATGGACAGGGGGCGGTTGAGCAGTTCTTC
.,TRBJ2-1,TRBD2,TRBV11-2,CASSLGTSGISSYNEQFF,TGTGCCAGCAGCCTCGGGACTAGCGGGATAAGCTCCTACAATGAGCAGTTCTTC
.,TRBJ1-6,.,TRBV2,CASSGNRIDNSPLHF,TGTGCCAGCAGTGGGAACAGGATCGATAATTCACCCCTCCACTTT
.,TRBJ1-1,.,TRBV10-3,CAISESTGFPEAFF,TGTGCCATCAGTGAGTCAACAGGGTTTCCTGAAGCTTTCTTT
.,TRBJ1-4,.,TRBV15,CATSRDENEKLFF,TGTGCCACCAGCAGAGATGAGAATGAAAAACTGTTTTTT
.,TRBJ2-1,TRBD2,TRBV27,CASSLRLAGSYNEQFF,TGTGCCAGCAGTTTACGGCTAGCGGGATCATACAATGAGCAGTTCTTC
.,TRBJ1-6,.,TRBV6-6,CASSYRQYNSPLHF,TGTGCCAGCAGTTATCGACAATATAATTCACCCCTCCACTTT
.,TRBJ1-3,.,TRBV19,CASSSAFDSTPGNTIYF,TGTGCCAGTAGTTCCGCTTTCGACTCCACGCCGGGGAACACCATATATTTT
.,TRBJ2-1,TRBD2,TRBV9,CASSFSSGPLDNEQFF,TGTGCCAGCAGCTTCTCTAGCGGGCCCCTCGACAATGAGCAGTTCTTC
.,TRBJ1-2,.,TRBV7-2,CASSSLALYGYTF,TGTGCCAGCAGCTCCTTGGCCCTCTATGGCTACACCTTC
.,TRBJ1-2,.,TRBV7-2,CASSLEYGGDGYTF,TGTGCCAGCAGCTTAGAATACGGCGGGGATGGCTACACCTTC
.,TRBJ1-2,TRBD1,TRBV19,CATGQGRVSGYTF,TGTGCCACCGGACAGGGAAGAGTGAGTGGCTACACCTTC
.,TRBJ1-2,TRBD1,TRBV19,CASSTKYGTGIYGYTF,TGTGCCAGTAGTACGAAATACGGGACAGGGATCTATGGCTACACCTTC
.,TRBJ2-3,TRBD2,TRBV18,CASSPGLTSADTQYF,TGTGCCAGCTCACCGGGACTTACTAGCGCAGATACGCAGTATTTT
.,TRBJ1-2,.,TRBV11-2,CASSLDGGKSYGYTF,TGTGCCAGCAGCTTAGATGGGGGCAAATCATATGGCTACACCTTC
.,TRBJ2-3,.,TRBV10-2,CASSGSGSSTDTQYF,TGCGCCAGCAGTGGAAGCGGGTCTAGCACAGATACGCAGTATTTT
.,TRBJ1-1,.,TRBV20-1,CSASRTGNTEAFF,TGCAGTGCTAGTCGCACAGGGAACACTGAAGCTTTCTTT
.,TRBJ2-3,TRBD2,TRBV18,CASSPTLAGGADTQYF,TGTGCCAGCTCACCGACACTAGCGGGAGGAGCAGATACGCAGTATTTT
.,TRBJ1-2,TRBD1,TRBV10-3,CAISRDSYGYTF,TGTGCCATCAGCCGGGACAGCTATGGCTACACCTTC
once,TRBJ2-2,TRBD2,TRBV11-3,CASSLDPGLVLTGELFF,TGTGCCAGCAGCTTAGATCCGGGACTAGTTTTGACCGGGGAGCTGTTTTTT
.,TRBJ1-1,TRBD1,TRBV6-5,CASSLQGTGSTEAFF,TGTGCCAGCAGTCTTCAGGGGACAGGAAGCACTGAAGCTTTCTTT
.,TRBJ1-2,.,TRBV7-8,CASSLDRVNYGYTF,TGTGCCAGCAGCTTAGATCGGGTCAACTATGGCTACACCTTC
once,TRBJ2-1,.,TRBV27,CASSLVGVNEQFF,TGTGCCAGCAGTTTAGTGGGAGTCAATGAGCAGTTCTTC
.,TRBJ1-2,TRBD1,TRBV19,CASHRSPGGSNYGYTF,TGTGCCAGTCACCGGAGCCCAGGGGGTTCGAACTATGGCTACACCTTC
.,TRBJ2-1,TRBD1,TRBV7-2,CASSPGQGYYNEQFF,TGTGCCAGCAGCCCCGGACAGGGATACTACAATGAGCAGTTCTTC
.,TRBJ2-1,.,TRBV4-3,CASSQREPYNEQFF,TGCGCCAGCAGCCAGCGGGAACCCTACAATGAGCAGTTCTTC
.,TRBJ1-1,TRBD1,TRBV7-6,CASSARQGLNTEAFF,TGTGCCAGCAGCGCGAGACAGGGGCTAAACACTGAAGCTTTCTTT
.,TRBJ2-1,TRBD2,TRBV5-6,CASSRGLAGRYNEQFF,TGTGCCAGCAGCCGGGGACTAGCGGGTAGATACAATGAGCAGTTCTTC
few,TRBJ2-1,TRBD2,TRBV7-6,CASSLAVAGRLDEQFF,TGTGCCAGCAGCTTAGCGGTAGCGGGACGTCTGGATGAGCAGTTCTTC
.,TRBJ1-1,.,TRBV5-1,CASSGVGARTEAFF,TGCGCCAGCAGTGGTGTAGGGGCGCGGACTGAAGCTTTCTTT